What follows is one TCR beta chain and its context. What it binds is not known. The data derive from a study of T cell responses to AZD1222 COVID-19 vaccine. Whole-study findings and limits: Donors, mostly white British, included more females; clonal diversity was possibly underestimated. Repertoires were collected only later (after the peak T cell response had occurred).

The protocol was immunoSEQ multiplex PCR, while the TCRdb copy is restricted to in-frame clones and leaves out a portion. The data contain around 140,000 clones, almost 95% of them singletons. Unmatched junction bases numbered 0, after V lost 1 base and J lost 6 bases. CDR1 and CDR2 (germline): KGHSH, LQKENI. The CDR3 is 12 residues long. The chain employs TRBV18 and TRBJ2-7, with 7 bases fitting TRBD1. Sequencing used peripheral blood, obtained 28 days after the second AZD1222 dose. The origin of this receptor is an adult who received the AZD1222 COVID-19 vaccine. CDR3 amino acids: CASSPQGAEQYF. In DNA, the CDR3 is TGTGCCAGCTCACCACAGGGGGCCGAGCAGTACTTC.